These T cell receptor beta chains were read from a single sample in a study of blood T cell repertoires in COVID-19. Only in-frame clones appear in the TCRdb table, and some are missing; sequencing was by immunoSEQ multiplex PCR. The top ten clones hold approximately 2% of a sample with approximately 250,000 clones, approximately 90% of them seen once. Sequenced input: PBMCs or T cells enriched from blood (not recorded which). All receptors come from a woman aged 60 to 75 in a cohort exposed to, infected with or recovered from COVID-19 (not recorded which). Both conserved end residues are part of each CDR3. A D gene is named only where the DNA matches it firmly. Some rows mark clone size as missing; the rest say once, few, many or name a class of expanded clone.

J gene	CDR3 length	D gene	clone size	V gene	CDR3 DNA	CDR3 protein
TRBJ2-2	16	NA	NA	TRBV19	TGTGCCAGTAGTATCCGAAGCGGGTCGAACACCGGGGAGCTGTTTTTT	CASSIRSGSNTGELFF
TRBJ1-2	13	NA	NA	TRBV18	TGTGCCAGCTCACCGCAAGACTACTATGGCTACACCTTC	CASSPQDYYGYTF
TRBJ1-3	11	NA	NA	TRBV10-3	TGTGCCATCTATTCTGGAAACACCATATATTTT	CAIYSGNTIYF
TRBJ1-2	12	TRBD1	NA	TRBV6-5	TGTGCCAGCATACCGGAATCAGGGGGTTTCACCTTC	CASIPESGGFTF
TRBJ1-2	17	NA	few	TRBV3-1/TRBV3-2	TGTGCCAGCAGCTTGCGACAGCCTTATTACCCTAACTATGGCTACACCTTC	CASSLRQPYYPNYGYTF
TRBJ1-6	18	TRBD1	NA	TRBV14	TGTGCCAGCAGCCCGAACGCGGACAGGAGCTCCTATAATTCACCCCTCCACTTT	CASSPNADRSSYNSPLHF
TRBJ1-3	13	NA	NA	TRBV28	TGTGCCAGCAGTCCAGTCTCTGGAAACACCATATATTTT	CASSPVSGNTIYF
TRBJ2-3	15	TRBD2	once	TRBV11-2	TGTGCCAGCATCCCTCGGCGGGAGGGCCCAGATACGCAGTATTTT	CASIPRREGPDTQYF
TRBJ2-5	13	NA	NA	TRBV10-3	TGTGCCATCAGTGGCGGCCGAGGAGAGACCCAGTACTTC	CAISGGRGETQYF
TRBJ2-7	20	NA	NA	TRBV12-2	TGTGCAAGTCGGAATAGAAAGTGGAGTACCGGGACTAGCGACTCCTACGAGCAGTACTTC	CASRNRKWSTGTSDSYEQYF
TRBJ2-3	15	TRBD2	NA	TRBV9	TGTGCCAGCAGCATCTATAGCGGGGGCACAGATACGCAGTATTTT	CASSIYSGGTDTQYF
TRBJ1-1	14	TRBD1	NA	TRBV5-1	TGCGCCAGCAGCTTGGTCTTGGAGGGGGCGGAAGCTTTCTTT	CASSLVLEGAEAFF
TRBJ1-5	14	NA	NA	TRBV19	TGTGCCAGCAAGACGGGACAAACCAATCAGCCCCAGCATTTT	CASKTGQTNQPQHF
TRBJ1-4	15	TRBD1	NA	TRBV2	TGTGCCAGCAGCCTAGACAGGGGGGTTAATGAAAAACTGTTTTTT	CASSLDRGVNEKLFF
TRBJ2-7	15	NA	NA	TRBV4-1	TGCGCCAGCAGCCAAGTTGTCAGTAAGTCCTACGAGCAGTACTTC	CASSQVVSKSYEQYF
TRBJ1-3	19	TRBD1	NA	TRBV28	TGTGCCAGCAGTTTATTGAAGCTCCGGGACAGGGGTATTGGAAACACCATATATTTT	CASSLLKLRDRGIGNTIYF
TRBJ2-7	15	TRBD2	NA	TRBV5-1	TGCGCCAGCACCCTAAGCGGGAGGGAAGGAGGGGAGCAGTACTTC	CASTLSGREGGEQYF
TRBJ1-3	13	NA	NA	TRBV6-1	TGTGCCAGCAGTGATCCAGGGGGAAACACCATATATTTT	CASSDPGGNTIYF
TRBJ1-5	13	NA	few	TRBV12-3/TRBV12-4	TGTGCCAGCAGTTTATACACCAATCAGCCCCAGCATTTT	CASSLYTNQPQHF
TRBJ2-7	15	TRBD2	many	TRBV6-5	TGTGCCAGCAGCCTTAGAGCGGGAGGGTTCTACGAGCAGTACTTC	CASSLRAGGFYEQYF
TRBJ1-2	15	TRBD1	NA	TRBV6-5	TGTGCCAGCAGTTACGCCTCGGGACAGGGGAATCGCTACACCTTC	CASSYASGQGNRYTF
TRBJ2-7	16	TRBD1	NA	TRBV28	TGTGCCAGCAGTTTATTTGTCCGGGACAGATTTTACGAGCAGTACTTC	CASSLFVRDRFYEQYF
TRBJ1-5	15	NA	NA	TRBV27	TGTGCCAGCAGTTTACGCACCCCGCGGGATCAGCCCCAGCATTTT	CASSLRTPRDQPQHF
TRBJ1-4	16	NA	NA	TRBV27	TGTGCCAGCAGTTTAAAGGGGGGGGATAACCGTGAAAAACTGTTTTTT	CASSLKGGDNREKLFF
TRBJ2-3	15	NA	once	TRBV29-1	TGCAGCGTTGGCCGGGGTAGCGGTCGCACAGATACGCAGTATTTT	CSVGRGSGRTDTQYF
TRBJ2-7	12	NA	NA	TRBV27	TGTGCCAGCAGTTTAATGGGGAGCGAGCAGTACTTC	CASSLMGSEQYF
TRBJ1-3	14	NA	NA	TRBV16	TGTGCCAGCAGCCGGGGGGGCTCTGGAAACACCATATATTTT	CASSRGGSGNTIYF
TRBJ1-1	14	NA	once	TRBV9	TGTGCCAGCAGCACCCTGGACTTGAACACTGAAGCTTTCTTT	CASSTLDLNTEAFF
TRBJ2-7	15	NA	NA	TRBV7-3	TGTGCCAGCAGCTTAAGAGGGCAGGGGCTACACGAGCAGTACTTC	CASSLRGQGLHEQYF
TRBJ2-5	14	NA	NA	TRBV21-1	TGTGCCAGAATCCGGGACAGCACCGAAGAGACCCAGTACTTC	CARIRDSTEETQYF
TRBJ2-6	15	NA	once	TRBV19	TGTGCCAGTAGCGTAGGGGGTTTGGGGGCCAACGTCCTGACTTTC	CASSVGGLGANVLTF
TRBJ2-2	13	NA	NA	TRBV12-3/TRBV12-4	TGTGCCAGCAGTATACAGGGACCCGGGGAGCTGTTTTTT	CASSIQGPGELFF
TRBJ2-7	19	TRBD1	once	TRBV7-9	TGTGCCAGCAGCTTCCAGATGTCGAGACAGGGGGCGAGCTCCTACGAGCAGTACTTC	CASSFQMSRQGASSYEQYF
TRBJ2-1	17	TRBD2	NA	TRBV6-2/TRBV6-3	TGTGCCAGCAGTTACGATGCCGTAGGTAGCGGGAGTGGTGAGCAGTTCTTC	CASSYDAVGSGSGEQFF
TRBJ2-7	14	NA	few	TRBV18	TGTGCCAGCTCACCCACCCCGGGGGACTACGAGCAGTACTTC	CASSPTPGDYEQYF
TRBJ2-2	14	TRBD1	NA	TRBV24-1	TGTGCCACCAGTGGTACAGGGGACACCGGGGAGCTGTTTTTT	CATSGTGDTGELFF
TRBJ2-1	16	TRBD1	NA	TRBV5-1	TGCGCCAGCAGCTTGGAGGGGACAGGGAGGAACAATGAGCAGTTCTTC	CASSLEGTGRNNEQFF
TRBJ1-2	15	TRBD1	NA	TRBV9	TGTGCCAGCAGCGCAGGGACAGGGTGGGGAGGCGGCCACACCTTC	CASSAGTGWGGGHTF
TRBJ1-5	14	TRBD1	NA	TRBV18	TGTGCCAGCTCACCGGGACAGGGGAATCAGCCCCAGCATTTT	CASSPGQGNQPQHF
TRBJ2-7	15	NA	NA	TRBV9	TGTGCCAGCAGCGTAGAAGGTGGAGGGAGGTACGAGCAGTACTTC	CASSVEGGGRYEQYF
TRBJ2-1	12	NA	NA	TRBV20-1	TGCAGTGCTAGTTCCGTTTACAATGAGCAGTTCTTC	CSASSVYNEQFF
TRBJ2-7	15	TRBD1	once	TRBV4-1	TGCGCCAGCAGCCAGGGACAGGGGGGCCTCTACGAGCAGTACTTC	CASSQGQGGLYEQYF
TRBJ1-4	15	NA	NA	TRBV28	TGTGCCAGCAGTTCCGGACAGCCCTTAGGTGAAAAACTGTTTTTT	CASSSGQPLGEKLFF
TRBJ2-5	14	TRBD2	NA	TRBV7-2	TGTGCCAGCAGCCACCGTAGCGGGGCAGAGACCCAGTACTTC	CASSHRSGAETQYF
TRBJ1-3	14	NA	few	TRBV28	TGTGCCAGCAGTTTACGGAGCTCTGGAAACACCATATATTTT	CASSLRSSGNTIYF
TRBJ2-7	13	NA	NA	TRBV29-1	TGCAGCGTCGTCCCGGGACACAACTACGAGCAGTACTTC	CSVVPGHNYEQYF
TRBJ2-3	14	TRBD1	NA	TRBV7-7	TGTGCTAGCAGCCAGACAGGGGGGAAAGATACGCAGTATTTT	CASSQTGGKDTQYF
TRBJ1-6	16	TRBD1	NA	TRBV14	TGTGCCAGCAGCCAAAACACTCCGGGACAGAATTCACCCCTCCACTTT	CASSQNTPGQNSPLHF
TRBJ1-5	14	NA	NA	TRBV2	TGTGCCAGCAGTGAAGGAGGGAGCAATCAGCCCCAGCATTTT	CASSEGGSNQPQHF
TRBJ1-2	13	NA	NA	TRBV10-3	TGTGCCATCAGTGAGTTTGGAGGGAACGGCTACACCTTC	CAISEFGGNGYTF
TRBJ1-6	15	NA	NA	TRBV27	TGTGCCAGCAGTTCCCGGACAGTTGCGAATTCACCCCTCCACTTT	CASSSRTVANSPLHF
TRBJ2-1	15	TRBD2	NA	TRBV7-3	TGTGCCAGCAGTCTAGCGACTAGCGGGTTCAATGAGCAGTTCTTC	CASSLATSGFNEQFF
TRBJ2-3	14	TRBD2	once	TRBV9	TGTGCCAGCAGCGTAGGACTAGCGGGAGATACGCAGTATTTT	CASSVGLAGDTQYF
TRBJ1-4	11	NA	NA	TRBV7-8	TGTGCCAGCAGCCCCCCCGGAAAACTGTTTTTT	CASSPPGKLFF
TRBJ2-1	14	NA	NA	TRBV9	TGTGCCAGCAGCGTAGGAGTTGTCTCGGGGGAGCAGTTCTTC	CASSVGVVSGEQFF